The next 23 T cell receptor beta chains were all read from a single sample in a study of Graves' ophthalmopathy and Graves' hyperthyroidism. Amplification from RNA transcripts yielded the TCR beta CDR3 regions. HTBI primers primed a first-round RT-PCR, and a second-round multiplex PCR followed. TCRdb passed the multiplex PCR reads through MiXCR, listing each CDR3 protein once. The sample has around 400,000 distinct CDR3 sequences, approximately 20% seen once. The source material was peripheral blood. All receptors derive from a young woman with Graves' ophthalmopathy.

This clonotype was recorded many times. The rearrangement uses TRBV6-1 and TRBJ1-2; D is unresolved. Between the trimmed V and J ends, which lost 11 bases and 3 bases, there was a span of 19 bases. From germline, CDR1 is MNHNS and CDR2 SASEGT. The CDR3 runs 14 residues. The CDR3 DNA is TGTGCCGAGCGCCGAAAAGCGGAAGACTATGGCTACACCTTC. Translating it yields CAERRKAEDYGYTF.

This clonotype was picked up many times. The chain recombines TRBV29-1 with TRBJ1-1; TRBD1 might be the D (5 bases). The CDR3 loop spans 14 amino acids. The V end lost 4 bases, the J end lost 0 bases, and 12 bases lay between the germline ends. Germline lookup yields CDR1 SQVTM and CDR2 ANQGSEA. The CDR3 region has the DNA TGCAGCGTTGTGGGGGTTGGTTTGAACACTGAAGCTTTCTTT. Translation: CSVVGVGLNTEAFF.

The rearrangement joins TRBV28 to TRBJ2-7, with D uncertain. Germline V gives CDR1 MDHEN, CDR2 SYDVKM. The CDR3 contains 17 residues. V lost 7 bases to trimming and J lost 2 bases, with 24 bases between them. Here the CDR3 reads CASTPPRMAPDPYEQYF. The CDR3 DNA reads TGTGCCAGCACCCCGCCTAGGATGGCACCTGACCCCTACGAGCAGTACTTC.

This clonotype was found many times. The DNA for the CDR3 is TGTGCCAGCAAACAGGGCCCCTACGAGCAGTACTTC. Its translation: CASKQGPYEQYF. The V gene is TRBV7-9, the J gene TRBJ2-7; a possible D gene is TRBD1 (6 bases). V was clipped by 7 bases and J by 2 bases, with 9 bases between them. The CDR3 is 12 amino acids. Germline V gives CDR1 SEHNR, CDR2 FQNEAQ (reference sequence).

In this sample, this clonotype turned up many times. The V and J genes are TRBV12-3 or TRBV12-4 and TRBJ1-1; TRBD1 is a possible D gene (6 bases). The CDR3 extends over 16 amino acids. Trimming shortened V by 5 bases and J by 1 base, and 17 bases separated the two germline ends. CDR3 nucleotide sequence: TGTGCCAGCAGTCTACTCCGGGACACCGAGAACACTGAAGCTTTCTTT. Residues: CASSLLRDTENTEAFF.

In its sample, this clonotype was seen many times. A much larger clone lies a single base off, so this may be a read error. The gene calls are TRBV12-3 or TRBV12-4 and TRBJ2-2; 11 bases fit TRBD1. The CDR3 consists of 15 residues. The CDR3 spells CASRGDRGYTGELLF. CDR3 DNA sequence: TGTGCCAGCCGCGGGGACAGGGGGTATACCGGGGAGCTGCTTTTT.

In this sample, this clonotype turned up many times. The chain carries TRBV7-2 and TRBJ1-1; possible D gene TRBD1, 5 bases. The CDR3 totals 14 residues. The germline V gene encodes CDR1 SGHTA and CDR2 FQGNSA. Deletions cut 5 bases from V and 8 bases from J, with 18 bases between. The CDR3 DNA sequence: TGTGCCAGCAGCAACGTAGGGACGGTATCGGAAGCTTTCTTT. Its translation is CASSNVGTVSEAFF.

J is TRBJ1-2 and V is TRBV10-3, with D hard to call. Germline V gives CDR1 ENHRY, CDR2 SYGVKD. The CDR3 loop spans 14 amino acids. Trimming stripped 3 bases from V and 3 bases from J, with 11 bases between. In DNA form, the CDR3 reads TGTGCCATCAGTGATCGCCTTTGGGACTATGGCTACACCTTC. Protein: CAISDRLWDYGYTF.

This clonotype was observed at least ten times. The CDR3 nucleotides read TGTGCCAGCAGCCTTACCCCCGGGACAGAGATTAACACTGAAGCTTTCTTT. Translation gives CASSLTPGTEINTEAFF. The V and J genes are TRBV6-1 and TRBJ1-1; 7 bases match TRBD1. Germline V gives CDR1 MNHNS, CDR2 SASEGT. The CDR3 is made up of 17 amino acids. V was clipped by 6 bases and J by 2 bases; unmatched bases: 15.

This clonotype showed up many times. The chain links TRBV28 to TRBJ2-5; a possible D gene is TRBD2 (7 bases). CDR1 and CDR2 from the germline V gene are MDHEN and SYDVKM. The V end was cut by 6 bases, the J end by 1 base, with 15 bases between. The CDR3 spans 15 residues. DNA for the CDR3: TGTGCCAGCAGCCGTGGGGGGGGGGCCCAAGAGACCCAGTACTTC. As protein: CASSRGGGAQETQYF.

The rearrangement links TRBV7-6 to TRBJ1-2; unclear D gene. The CDR3 is 12 amino acids. CDR1 SGHVS and CDR2 FNYEAQ come from the germline V gene. V lost 5 bases, J lost 12 bases, and 16 bases lay in between. The CDR3 loop reads CASSTGPTGHTF. In DNA form, the CDR3 reads TGTGCCAGCAGCACCGGACCAACCGGGCACACCTTC.

The V call is TRBV3-1, the J call TRBJ1-5; D uncertain. This CDR3 contains 13 residues. Germline CDR1 reads LGHDT; CDR2 reads YNNKEL (reference sequence). Trimming took 1 base from V and 7 from J, leaving 8 bases between them. The CDR3 bases are TGTGCCAGCAGCCAAGCCCTGGGCCAGCCCCAGCATTTT. Amino acids: CASSQALGQPQHF.

This clonotype was counted ten times or more. This sequence joins TRBV6-5 and TRBJ1-5; unclear D gene. Germline V gene lookup returns CDR1 MNHEY and CDR2 SVGAGI. CDR3 length: 15 amino acids. V lost 6 bases, J lost 0 bases, and 12 bases lay in between. The CDR3 DNA is TGTGCCAGCAGGAGGAGGGTTGATAGCAATCAGCCCCAGCATTTT. This codes for CASRRRVDSNQPQHF.

This clonotype showed up many times. This rearrangement joins TRBV20-1 to TRBJ2-7, with a tentative D call TRBD1 (6 bases). This CDR3 is built from 13 residues. Trimming shortened V by 6 bases and J by 3 bases, and 15 bases separated the two germline ends. CDR1 and CDR2 (germline): DFQATT, SNEGSKA (reference sequence). The CDR3 DNA reads TGCAGTGCCGACTACAGGGAGAGCTACGAGCAGTACTTC. Amino acids: CSADYRESYEQYF.

The J gene is TRBJ1-1, the V gene TRBV12-3 or TRBV12-4, with a possible D match to TRBD1 (5 bases). With 5 bases removed from V and 4 bases from J, the gap between germline ends came to 20 bases. This CDR3 comprises 16 residues. CDR3 DNA: TGTGCCAGCAGTCGAAGGGACGGGGGGAGCAGCACTGAAGCTTTCTTT. Its translation: CASSRRDGGSSTEAFF.

This clonotype showed up many times. V usage is TRBV28 and J usage is TRBJ1-1, with TRBD1 matching over 9 bases. Germline CDR1 is MDHEN and CDR2 is SYDVKM. J gave up 11 bases and V 3 bases, and 10 bases lay outside the gene matches. This CDR3 has 14 residues. CDR3 in amino acids: CASSLSRWDRVAFF. The CDR3 nucleotides are TGTGCCAGCAGTTTGTCACGTTGGGACAGGGTGGCTTTCTTT.

This clonotype was detected many times. The chain couples TRBV7-3 to TRBJ2-5, with D perhaps given as TRBD1 or TRBD2 (5 bases each). CDR3 length equals 16 residues. Looked up from germline, CDR1 is SGHTA and CDR2 is FQGTGA. The V and J ends lost 1 base and 4 bases respectively, with 16 bases between them. CDR3: CASSLRDPLFRETQYF. Written as DNA, the CDR3 is TGTGCCAGCAGCTTAAGGGACCCCCTTTTCCGAGAGACCCAGTACTTC.

This clonotype was seen many times. The genes are TRBV6-5 and TRBJ1-5, with D perhaps matching TRBD1 (5 bases). The germline V gene encodes CDR1 MNHEY and CDR2 SVGAGI. V was pared by 7 bases and J by 7 bases, with 17 bases between. The CDR3 contains 14 residues. In DNA form, the CDR3 reads TGTGCCAGCACCGATTCTGGACAAGGGCAGCCCCAGCATTTT. As protein: CASTDSGQGQPQHF.

V usage is TRBV7-2 and J usage is TRBJ2-5; D call uncertain. Trimming took off 5 bases at V and 5 bases at J, with 18 bases between the two ends. Looked up from germline, CDR1 is SGHTA and CDR2 is FQGNSA. This CDR3 contains 15 residues. The CDR3 reads CASSPSNLGWETQYF. In DNA form, the CDR3 reads TGTGCCAGCAGCCCCTCTAATCTGGGATGGGAGACCCAGTACTTC.

This clonotype came up many times. This chain uses TRBV28 with TRBJ1-5; 7 nucleotides align to TRBD1. Trimming removed 4 bases from V and 5 bases from J; junction bases left unmatched: 11. Germline V gene sequence: CDR1 MDHEN, CDR2 SYDVKM. This CDR3 has 16 residues. CDR3 in amino acids: CASSSIYRGKYQPQHF. CDR3 in DNA: TGTGCCAGCAGTTCCATATACAGGGGAAAGTATCAGCCCCAGCATTTT.

Many counts were recorded for this clonotype. This chain links TRBV7-3 with TRBJ2-5; no firm D call. Germline CDR1 and CDR2: SGHTA and FQGTGA. Trimming removed 1 base from V and 2 bases from J, with 11 bases in between. The CDR3 runs to 15 residues. CDR3 in amino acids: CASSLIPGPQETQYF. DNA for the CDR3: TGTGCCAGCAGCTTAATTCCAGGACCGCAAGAGACCCAGTACTTC.

This clonotype has at least ten counts. This chain uses TRBV27 with TRBJ1-1; no definite D call. Germline-derived CDR1 and CDR2 are MNHEY and SMNVEV (reference sequence). The CDR3 runs 17 residues. V lost 6 bases to trimming and J lost 1 base, with 21 bases between them. In nucleotides, the CDR3 is TGTGCCAGCAGGAGAATTCAATCAGGACTCACGAACACTGAAGCTTTCTTT. Protein sequence: CASRRIQSGLTNTEAFF.

This clonotype has a count of ten or more. This chain connects TRBV20-1 to TRBJ2-5, with D perhaps matching TRBD1 (7 bases). Trimming pared 3 bases from V and 6 bases from J, leaving 14 bases between. CDR3 length: 13 residues. Germline V gene sequence: CDR1 DFQATT, CDR2 SNEGSKA (reference sequence). In DNA form, the CDR3 reads TGCAGTGCTAGTCCAGGGGGGAGTAAGACCCAGTACTTC. This gives the protein CSASPGGSKTQYF.